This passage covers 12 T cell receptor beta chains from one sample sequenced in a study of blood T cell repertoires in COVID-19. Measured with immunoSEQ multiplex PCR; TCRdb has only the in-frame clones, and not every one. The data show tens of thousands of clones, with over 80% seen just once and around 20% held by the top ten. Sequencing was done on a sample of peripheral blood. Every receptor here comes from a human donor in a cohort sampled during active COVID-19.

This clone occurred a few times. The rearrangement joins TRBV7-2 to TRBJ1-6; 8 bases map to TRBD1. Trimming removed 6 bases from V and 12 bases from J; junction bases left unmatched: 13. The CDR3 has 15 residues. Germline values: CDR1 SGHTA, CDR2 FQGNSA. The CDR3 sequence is CASRPDRGAHLPLHF. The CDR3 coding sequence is TGTGCCAGCAGACCAGACAGGGGCGCGCACTTACCCCTCCACTTT.

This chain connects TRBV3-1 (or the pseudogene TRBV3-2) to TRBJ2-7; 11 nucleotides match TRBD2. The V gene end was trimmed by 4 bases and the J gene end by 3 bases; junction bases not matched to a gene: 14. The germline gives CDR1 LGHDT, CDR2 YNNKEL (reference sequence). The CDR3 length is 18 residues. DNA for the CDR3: TGTGCCAGCAGCCGCTCGGCCTTCAGACTAGCGGGGAACTACGAGCAGTACTTC. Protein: CASSRSAFRLAGNYEQYF.

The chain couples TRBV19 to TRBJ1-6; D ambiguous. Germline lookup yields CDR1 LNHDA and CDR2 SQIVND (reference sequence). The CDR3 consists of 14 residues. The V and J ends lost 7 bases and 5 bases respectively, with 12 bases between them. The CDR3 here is CASTRSRNNSPLHF. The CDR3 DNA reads TGTGCCAGTACGCGGTCCCGGAATAATTCACCCCTCCACTTT.

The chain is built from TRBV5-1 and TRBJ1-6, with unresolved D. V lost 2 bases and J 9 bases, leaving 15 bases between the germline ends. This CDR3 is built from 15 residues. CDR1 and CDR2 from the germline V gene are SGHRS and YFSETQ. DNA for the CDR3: TGCGCCAGCAGCTTAAGTCAGAGGGAGGGTTCACCCCTCCACTTT. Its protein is CASSLSQREGSPLHF.

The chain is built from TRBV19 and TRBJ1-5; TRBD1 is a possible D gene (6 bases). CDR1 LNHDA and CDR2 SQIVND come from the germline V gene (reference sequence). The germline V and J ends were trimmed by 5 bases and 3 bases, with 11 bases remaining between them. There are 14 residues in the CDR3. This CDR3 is CASSSQGPNQPQHF. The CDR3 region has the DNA TGTGCCAGTAGTTCACAGGGCCCCAATCAGCCCCAGCATTTT.

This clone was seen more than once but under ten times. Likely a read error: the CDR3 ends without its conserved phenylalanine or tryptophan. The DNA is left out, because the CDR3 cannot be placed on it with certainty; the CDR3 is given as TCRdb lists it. CDR3 region: CRRLAALRG. This chain joins TRBV29-1 and TRBJ2-7; the table's D call TRBD2 went unverified against the DNA. The CDR3 adds up to 9 amino acids, both ends counted. The germline CDR1 and CDR2 sequences are SQVTM and ANQGSEA.

The CDR3 is CASSSGQGNQPQHF. Here the CDR3 DNA reads TGTGCCAGCAGCTCGGGACAGGGGAATCAGCCCCAGCATTTT. The chain has TRBV6-2 or TRBV6-3 and TRBJ1-5; 10 nucleotides align to TRBD1. The CDR3 consists of 14 residues. In germline, CDR1 is MNHEY, CDR2 SVGEGT. The trim removed 6 bases at V and 4 bases at J, leaving 3 bases unmatched.

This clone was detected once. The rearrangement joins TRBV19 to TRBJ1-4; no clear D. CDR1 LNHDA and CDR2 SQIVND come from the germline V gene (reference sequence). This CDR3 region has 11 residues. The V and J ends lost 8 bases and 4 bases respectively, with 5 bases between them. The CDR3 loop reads CASEDNEKLFF. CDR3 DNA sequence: TGTGCCAGTGAGGATAATGAAAAACTGTTTTTT.

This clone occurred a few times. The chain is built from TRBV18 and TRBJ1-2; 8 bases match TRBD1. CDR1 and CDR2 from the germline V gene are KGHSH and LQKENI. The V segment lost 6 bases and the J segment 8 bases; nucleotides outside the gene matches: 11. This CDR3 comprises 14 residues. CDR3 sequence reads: CASSQGTGPSGYTF. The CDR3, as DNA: TGTGCCAGCTCTCAGGGGACAGGCCCCTCGGGCTACACCTTC.

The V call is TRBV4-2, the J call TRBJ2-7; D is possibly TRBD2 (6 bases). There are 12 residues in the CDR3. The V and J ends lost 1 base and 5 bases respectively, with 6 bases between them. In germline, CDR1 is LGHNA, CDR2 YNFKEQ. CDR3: CASSQGGDEQYF. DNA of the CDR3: TGTGCCAGCAGCCAAGGGGGGGACGAGCAGTACTTC.

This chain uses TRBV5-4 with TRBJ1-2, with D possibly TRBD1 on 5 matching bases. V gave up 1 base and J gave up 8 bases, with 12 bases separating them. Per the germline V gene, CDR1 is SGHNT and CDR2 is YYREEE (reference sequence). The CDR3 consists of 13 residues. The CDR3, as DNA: TGTGCCAGCAGCTTGAGGAGGGGAGACGGCTACACCTTC. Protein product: CASSLRRGDGYTF.

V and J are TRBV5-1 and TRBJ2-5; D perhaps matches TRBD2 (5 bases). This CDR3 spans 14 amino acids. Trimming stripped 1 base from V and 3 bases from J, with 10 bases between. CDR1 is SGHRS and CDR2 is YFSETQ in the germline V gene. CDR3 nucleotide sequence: TGCGCCAGCAGCTTGCGGCGGGTAGAAGAGACCCAGTACTTC. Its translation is CASSLRRVEETQYF. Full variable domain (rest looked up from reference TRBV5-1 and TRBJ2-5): KAGVTQTPRYLIKTRGQQVTLSCSPISGHRSVSWYQQTPGQGLQFLFEYFSETQRNKGNFPGRFSGRQFSNSRSEMNVSTLELGDSALYLCASSLRRVEETQYFGPGTRLLVL.